This T cell receptor beta chain was observed in a study of blood T cell repertoires in COVID-19. The wider study: Acute and convalescent COVID-19 specimens originated in the United States, Italy and Spain.

Everyone who took part was roughly 18 to 89 years old, and they came from about 25 US areas. Assignments of participants to cohorts depended upon their own reported clinical history. Per the original methods: It was from reference gene primer amplification that nucleated cell counts were estimated. TCRdb's copy holds only in-frame clones and misses some; the assay was immunoSEQ multiplex PCR. V, J and clone size reflect that table, while D and trimming were determined from the DNA. The sample lists hundreds of thousands of clones; roughly 87% were seen once. The V end was cut by 4 bases, the J end by 5 bases, with 9 bases between. The CDR3 spans 13 residues. Germline assignment: CDR1 SNHLY and CDR2 FYNNEI.

This TCR was recovered from a woman between 25 and 40 years old with acute COVID-19. This rearrangement joins TRBV2 to TRBJ1-5, with a possible D match to TRBD1 (6 bases). Specimen: PBMCs or T cells enriched from blood (not recorded which). As DNA, the CDR3 is TGTGCCAGCAGTGGGACAGACCATCAGCCCCAGCATTTT. Translated: CASSGTDHQPQHF.